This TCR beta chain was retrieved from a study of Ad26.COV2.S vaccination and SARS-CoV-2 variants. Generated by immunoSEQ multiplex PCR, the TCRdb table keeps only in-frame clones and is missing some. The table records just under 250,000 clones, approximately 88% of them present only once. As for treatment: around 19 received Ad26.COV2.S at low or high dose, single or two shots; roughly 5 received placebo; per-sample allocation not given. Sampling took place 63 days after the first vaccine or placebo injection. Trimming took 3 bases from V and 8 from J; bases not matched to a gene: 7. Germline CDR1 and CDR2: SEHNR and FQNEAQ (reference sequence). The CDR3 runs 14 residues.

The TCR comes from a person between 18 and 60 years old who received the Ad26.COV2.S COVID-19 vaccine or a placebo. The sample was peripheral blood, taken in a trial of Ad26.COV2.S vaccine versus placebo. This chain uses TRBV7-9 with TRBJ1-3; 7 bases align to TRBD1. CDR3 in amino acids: CASSLGQQVYTIYF. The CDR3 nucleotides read TGTGCCAGCAGCTTGGGACAGCAGGTGTACACCATATATTTT. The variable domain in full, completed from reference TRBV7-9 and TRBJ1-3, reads DTGVSQNPRHKITKRGQNVTFRCDPISEHNRLYWYRQTLGQGPEFLTYFQNEAQLEKSRLLSDRFSAERPKGSFSTLEIQRTEQGDSAMYLCASSLGQQVYTIYFGEGSWLTVV.